The 21 T cell receptor beta chains below were found in one sample sequenced in a study of vaccination and CD4 T cells after COVID-19. The treatment was: 10-day PBMC culture with coronavirus spike peptide pools or control peptides (ViraFEST assay). Oncomine TCR Beta short-read sequencing was applied to DNA from cultured CD4+ T cells. Each CDR3 protein is one row after TCRdb ran MiXCR on the PCR reads. The repertoire holds fewer than 20,000 distinct CDR3 sequences, with just under 50% as singletons. No antigen has been identified for these receptors. The specimen comprised CD4+ T cells from blood, cultured in vitro, sampled before SARS-CoV-2 vaccination. Every receptor here comes from a human donor who had recovered from COVID-19.

This clonotype has more than one count but fewer than ten. The chain joins TRBV20-1 to TRBJ2-3, with TRBD1 matching 7 bases. Germline V CDR1 and CDR2: DFQATT, SNEGSKA (reference sequence). CDR3 size: 16 residues. V lost 5 bases, J lost 2 bases, and 13 bases stayed unmatched. The CDR3: CSAPPGTATDTDTQYF. CDR3 bases: TGCAGTGCTCCGCCCGGGACAGCCACCGACACAGATACGCAGTATTTT.

A single count supports this clonotype. The rearrangement joins TRBV7-2 to TRBJ2-7; 7 bases are a match to TRBD1. J was trimmed by 0 bases and V by 3 bases; bases with no gene match: 5. The CDR3 spans 15 residues. Germline V gives CDR1 SGHTA, CDR2 FQGNSA. CDR3 sequence: CASSFGQESSYEQYF. The CDR3 region has the DNA TGTGCCAGCAGCTTCGGACAGGAGAGCTCCTACGAGCAGTACTTC.

The V call is TRBV4-3, the J call TRBJ2-6, with 7 bases lining up with TRBD2. Germline-derived CDR1 and CDR2 are LGHNA and YSLEER. This CDR3 has 17 amino acids. V lost 0 bases to trimming and J lost 2 bases; unmatched junction nucleotides: 4. CDR3 region: CASSQDRLAAGANVLTF. CDR3 in DNA: TGCGCCAGCAGCCAAGATAGGCTAGCGGCTGGGGCCAACGTCCTGACTTTC.

A note on this clonotype: Sequence at one end of the junction differs from germline and may be a read error. V is TRBV20-1 and J is TRBJ2-5; 9 nucleotides line up with TRBD2. Germline assignment: CDR1 DFQATT and CDR2 SNEGSKA (reference sequence). The CDR3 sequence is 18 residues long. CDR3 loop: CGARGRSRVAGVRETQYF. The CDR3 DNA reads TGCGGTGCTAGAGGTCGATCGAGGGTAGCGGGAGTTCGAGAGACCCAGTACTTC.

The J gene is TRBJ2-6, the V gene TRBV6-4, with 7 bases identical to TRBD1. CDR3 length equals 17 residues. Per the germline V gene, CDR1 is MRHNA and CDR2 is SNTAGT. V shed 6 bases and J 0 bases; nucleotides not matched to a gene: 8. CDR3 protein: CASSATGSDSGANVLTF. In DNA form, the CDR3 reads TGTGCCAGCAGCGCGACAGGGAGCGACTCTGGGGCCAACGTCCTGACTTTC.

This clonotype was counted a few times. The chain combines TRBV7-2 with TRBJ1-2; D gene unclear. The V gene's germline CDR1 is SGHTA and CDR2 FQGNSA. The CDR3 runs to 13 residues. V was shortened by 5 bases and J by 4 bases, with 11 bases between the two germline ends. CDR3 DNA sequence: TGTGCCAGCAGCACAAATGCGGGCTATGGCTACACCTTC. This codes for CASSTNAGYGYTF. Together with reference TRBV7-2 and TRBJ1-2, the CDR3 gives the full variable domain: GAGVSQSPSNKVTEKGKDVELRCDPISGHTALYWYRQSLGQGLEFLIYFQGNSAPDKSGLPSDRFSAERTGGSVSTLTIQRTQQEDSAVYLCASSTNAGYGYTFGSGTRLTVV.

Only a few counts were recorded for this clonotype. This chain uses TRBV27 with TRBJ1-1; TRBD1 aligns across 9 bases. The CDR3 covers 14 residues. Germline V gene lookup returns CDR1 MNHEY and CDR2 SMNVEV (reference sequence). Trimming at V came to 5 bases and at J to 2 bases, leaving 3 bases not matched to a gene. This chain's CDR3 is CASSPDRGNTEAFF. The CDR3 DNA reads as TGTGCCAGCAGTCCGGACAGGGGCAACACTGAAGCTTTCTTT.

The table lists this clonotype with a count of one. The chain employs TRBV19 and TRBJ1-5; tentatively, D is TRBD1 (6 bases). Germline-derived CDR1 and CDR2 are LNHDA and SQIVND (reference sequence). This CDR3 region has 14 residues. V dropped 3 bases and J dropped 7 bases, with 13 bases sitting between them. CDR3 loop: CASSILGGGQPQHF. The CDR3 DNA reads as TGTGCCAGTAGTATTTTGGGGGGCGGGCAGCCCCAGCATTTT.

The genes are TRBV2 and TRBJ2-5, with D perhaps matching TRBD1 (6 bases). The V end lost 5 bases, the J end lost 4 bases, and 14 bases lay between the germline ends. The CDR3 is made up of 14 amino acids. Germline values: CDR1 SNHLY, CDR2 FYNNEI. The CDR3 reads CASSLTGFGETQYF. The CDR3 DNA reads TGTGCCAGCAGTCTAACAGGGTTTGGAGAGACCCAGTACTTC.

This chain links TRBV10-2 with TRBJ2-7; D remains unclear. Germline CDR1 and CDR2: WSHSY and SAAADI. The CDR3 is made up of 12 amino acids. Trimming shortened V by 3 bases and J by 1 base, and 4 bases separated the two germline ends. CDR3: CASSDGSYEQYF. The CDR3 bases are TGCGCCAGCAGTGATGGTTCCTACGAGCAGTACTTC.

This chain connects TRBV7-9 to TRBJ1-1, with 10 bases identical to TRBD1. The CDR3 totals 14 residues. Trimming removed 5 bases from V and 8 bases from J; junction bases left unmatched: 8. The germline gives CDR1 SEHNR, CDR2 FQNEAQ (reference sequence). CDR3 nucleotide sequence: TGTGCCAGCAGCCCGGGACAGGGGAGCAGAGAAGCTTTCTTT. Encoded protein: CASSPGQGSREAFF.

The chain links TRBV27 to TRBJ2-2; a possible D gene is TRBD1 (6 bases). Germline CDR1 MNHEY, CDR2 SMNVEV (reference sequence). There are 16 residues in the CDR3. V dropped 5 bases and J dropped 0 bases, with 13 bases sitting between them. The CDR3 DNA reads TGTGCCAGCAGTCCGTCCTACAGGGCGAACACCGGGGAGCTGTTTTTT. Its protein is CASSPSYRANTGELFF.

There are a few counts of this clonotype. This chain joins TRBV10-3 and TRBJ2-7; weak D call: TRBD1 (5 bases). The CDR3 covers 15 residues. V was trimmed by 7 bases and J by 3 bases, leaving 19 bases between them. The germline CDR1 and CDR2 sequences are ENHRY and SYGVKD. The CDR3 is CAITEAPGRGYEQYF. In nucleotides, the CDR3 is TGTGCCATCACCGAAGCCCCTGGTAGGGGCTACGAGCAGTACTTC.

This chain uses TRBV7-2 with TRBJ2-5; 7 bases map to TRBD2. V lost 1 base and J lost 4; bases outside the gene matches: 6. The CDR3 spans 15 residues. The V gene's germline CDR1 is SGHTA and CDR2 FQGNSA. This CDR3 is CASSLVPSGRETQYF. In DNA form, the CDR3 reads TGTGCCAGCAGCTTAGTGCCTAGCGGACGAGAGACCCAGTACTTC.

This clonotype was detected only a few times. The chain links TRBV19 to TRBJ1-5, with TRBD1 matching over 10 bases. This CDR3 has 17 amino acids. The junction had 9 bases not matched to a gene; V was cut back by 0 bases and J by 7 bases. Germline CDR1 reads LNHDA; CDR2 reads SQIVND (reference sequence). CDR3 in amino acids: CASSIDHDRGRSQPQHF. CDR3 in DNA: TGTGCCAGTAGTATAGACCATGACAGGGGGCGAAGCCAGCCCCAGCATTTT.

The CDR3 sequence is CASSDGGGYEQYF. The CDR3, as DNA: TGTGCCAGCAGTGATGGGGGAGGCTACGAGCAGTACTTC. V usage is TRBV6-1 and J usage is TRBJ2-7, with D perhaps TRBD2 (6 bases). CDR1 and CDR2 from the germline V gene are MNHNS and SASEGT. This CDR3 spans 13 amino acids. Trimming removed 3 bases from V and 3 bases from J, with 9 bases in between.

The genes are TRBV19 and TRBJ2-3, with D perhaps matching TRBD1 (6 bases). CDR1 is LNHDA and CDR2 is SQIVND in the germline V gene (reference sequence). Trimming took off 3 bases at V and 2 bases at J, with 12 bases between the two ends. The CDR3 totals 15 residues. CDR3 DNA: TGTGCCAGTAGTATCAGGGGCGGACACACAGATACGCAGTATTTT. The encoded protein is CASSIRGGHTDTQYF. Complete variable domain (other parts from reference TRBV19 and TRBJ2-3): DGGITQSPKYLFRKEGQNVTLSCEQNLNHDAMYWYRQDPGQGLRLIYYSQIVNDFQKGDIAEGYSVSREKKESFPLTVTSAQKNPTAFYLCASSIRGGHTDTQYFGPGTRLTVL.

The V gene is TRBV6-1, the J gene TRBJ2-3, with D unclear. Trimming cost V 2 bases and J 0 bases, with 12 bases left between them. Germline CDR1 MNHNS, CDR2 SASEGT. This CDR3 spans 16 amino acids. CDR3 region: CASSERDFPSTDTQYF. CDR3 DNA sequence: TGTGCCAGCAGTGAACGTGACTTCCCTAGCACAGATACGCAGTATTTT.

There are a few counts of this clonotype. J is TRBJ2-7 and V is TRBV24-1; 7 nucleotides agree with TRBD1. Trimming removed 5 bases from V and 2 bases from J; junction bases left unmatched: 8. In germline, CDR1 is KGHDR, CDR2 SFDVKD. The CDR3 length is 15 residues. CDR3 protein: CATSGTGEVPYEQYF. The CDR3 DNA reads TGTGCCACCAGTGGAACAGGGGAAGTCCCCTACGAGCAGTACTTC.

J is TRBJ2-5 and V is TRBV19; TRBD2 agrees at 7 bases. Germline assignment: CDR1 LNHDA and CDR2 SQIVND (reference sequence). The V segment lost 5 bases and the J segment 6 bases; nucleotides outside the gene matches: 15. There are 16 residues in the CDR3. This chain's CDR3 is CASSSGGLGAEQTQYF. The DNA for the CDR3 is TGTGCCAGTAGTTCGGGGGGACTGGGAGCGGAACAGACCCAGTACTTC.

The V gene is TRBV6-2 or TRBV6-3, the J gene TRBJ2-7; D is uncertain. V dropped 2 bases and J dropped 4 bases, with 6 bases sitting between them. Looked up from germline, CDR1 is MNHEY and CDR2 is SVGEGT. CDR3 length: 12 residues. For the CDR3, the DNA is TGTGCCAGCAGTTACGAGGCATACGAGCAGTACTTC. It translates to CASSYEAYEQYF.